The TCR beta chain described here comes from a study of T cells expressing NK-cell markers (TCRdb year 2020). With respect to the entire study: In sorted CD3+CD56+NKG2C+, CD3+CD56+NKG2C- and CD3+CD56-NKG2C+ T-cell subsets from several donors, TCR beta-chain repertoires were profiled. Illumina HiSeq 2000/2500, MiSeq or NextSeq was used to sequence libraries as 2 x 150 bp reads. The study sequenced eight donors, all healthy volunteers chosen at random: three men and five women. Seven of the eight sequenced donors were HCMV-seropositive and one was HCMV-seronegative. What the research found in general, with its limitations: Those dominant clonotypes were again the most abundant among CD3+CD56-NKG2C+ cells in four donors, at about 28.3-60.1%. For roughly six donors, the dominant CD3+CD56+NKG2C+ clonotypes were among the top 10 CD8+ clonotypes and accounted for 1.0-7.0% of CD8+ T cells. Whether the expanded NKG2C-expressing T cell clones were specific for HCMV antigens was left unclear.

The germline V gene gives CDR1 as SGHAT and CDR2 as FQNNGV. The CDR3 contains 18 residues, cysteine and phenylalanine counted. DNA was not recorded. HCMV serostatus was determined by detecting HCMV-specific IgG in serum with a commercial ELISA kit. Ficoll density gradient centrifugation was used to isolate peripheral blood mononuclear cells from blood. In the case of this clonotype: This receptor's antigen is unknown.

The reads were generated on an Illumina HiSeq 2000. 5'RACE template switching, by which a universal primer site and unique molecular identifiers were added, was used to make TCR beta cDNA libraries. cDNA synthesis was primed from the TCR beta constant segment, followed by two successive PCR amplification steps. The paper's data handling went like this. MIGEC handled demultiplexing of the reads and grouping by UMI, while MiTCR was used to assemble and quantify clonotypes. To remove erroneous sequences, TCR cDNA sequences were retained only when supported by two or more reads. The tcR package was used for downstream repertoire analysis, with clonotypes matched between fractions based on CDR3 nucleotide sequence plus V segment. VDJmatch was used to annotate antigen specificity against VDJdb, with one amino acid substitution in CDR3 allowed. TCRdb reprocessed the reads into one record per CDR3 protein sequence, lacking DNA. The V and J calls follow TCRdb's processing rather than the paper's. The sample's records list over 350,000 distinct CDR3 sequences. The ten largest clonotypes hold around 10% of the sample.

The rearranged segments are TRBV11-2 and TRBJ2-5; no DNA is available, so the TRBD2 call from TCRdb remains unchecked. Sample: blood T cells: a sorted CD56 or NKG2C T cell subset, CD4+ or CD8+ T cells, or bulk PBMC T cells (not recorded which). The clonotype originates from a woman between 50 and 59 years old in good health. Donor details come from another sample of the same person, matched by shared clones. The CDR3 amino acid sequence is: CASSLDGTSGKKGETQYF. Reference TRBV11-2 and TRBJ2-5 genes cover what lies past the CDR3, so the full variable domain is EAGVAQSPRYKIIEKRQSVAFWCNPISGHATLYWYQQILGQGPKLLIQFQNNGVVDDSQLPKDRFSAERLKGVDSTLKIQPAKLEDSAVYLCASSLDGTSGKKGETQYFGPGTRLLVL.